The 16 T cell receptor beta chains below all came from one sample that was sequenced in a study of beta chain features in type 1 diabetes. The whole isolated RNA underwent reverse transcription, so sequencing captured expressed TCRB transcripts. Method: immunoSEQ multiplex PCR; TCRdb's copy keeps in-frame clones and lacks some. The table includes around 250,000 clones, 13% to 15% detected once. The sample was naive CD4+ T cells from blood. These receptors all come from a woman in her 40s in good health.

This chain uses TRBV10-3 with TRBJ1-4; D is perhaps TRBD1 (6 bases). V dropped 2 bases and J dropped 8 bases, with 12 bases sitting between them. The CDR3 sequence is 14 residues long. The germline CDR1 and CDR2 sequences are ENHRY and SYGVKD. The CDR3 region is CAISEAQGNEKLFF. As DNA, the CDR3 is TGTGCCATCAGTGAGGCGCAGGGGAACGAAAAACTGTTTTTT.

This clone appeared a few times. V is TRBV7-8 and J is TRBJ2-5; tentatively, D is TRBD2 (6 bases). Per the germline V gene, CDR1 is SGHVS and CDR2 is FQNEAQ. The CDR3 spans 15 residues. Trimming removed 5 bases at V and 2 bases at J, with 15 bases between. The CDR3 DNA is TGTGCCAGCAGCCCGTTGGACTACCCTCAAGAGACCCAGTACTTC. Translated: CASSPLDYPQETQYF.

The chain links TRBV12-5 to TRBJ1-2, with 7 nucleotides matching TRBD1. CDR3 length: 14 amino acids. Per the germline V gene, CDR1 is LGHNT and CDR2 is FRNRAP. Germline trimming cut 1 base from V and 4 bases from J; bases unmatched to any gene: 3. CDR3 sequence (DNA): TGTGCTAGTGGTTTGGGTGACAGGGTCTATGGCTACACCTTC. It codes for CASGLGDRVYGYTF.

The chain couples TRBV18 to TRBJ1-5; TRBD1 might be the D (5 bases). V lost 6 bases, J lost 1 base, and 16 bases lay in between. This CDR3 region has 16 residues. Looked up from germline, CDR1 is KGHSH and CDR2 is LQKENI. In DNA, the CDR3 is TGTGCCAGCTCTCCGATAATGACAGAAAGCAATCAGCCCCAGCATTTT. This encodes CASSPIMTESNQPQHF.

This sequence joins TRBV29-1 and TRBJ1-3, with TRBD1 as a possible D gene (5 bases). CDR1 and CDR2 (germline): SQVTM, ANQGSEA. Trimming shortened V by 6 bases and J by 0 bases, and 12 bases separated the two germline ends. The CDR3 extends over 14 amino acids. As DNA, the CDR3 is TGCAGCGTCTTAGGGGTTAACTCTGGAAACACCATATATTTT. As protein: CSVLGVNSGNTIYF.

This sequence joins TRBV6-5 and TRBJ2-1; 8 bases match TRBD2. This CDR3 contains 16 residues. Germline-derived CDR1 and CDR2 are MNHEY and SVGAGI. The ends lost 4 bases at V and 0 bases at J; junction bases unmatched: 5. The chain's CDR3 is CASSSLSGSSYNEQFF. The CDR3 nucleotides read TGTGCCAGCAGTTCCCTCAGCGGGAGCTCCTACAATGAGCAGTTCTTC.

This clone has just one count. The J gene is TRBJ1-5, the V gene TRBV27, with TRBD1 matching over 7 bases. The CDR3 totals 15 residues. J was trimmed by 6 bases and V by 6 bases; bases with no gene match: 11. Germline CDR1 is MNHEY and CDR2 is SMNVEV (reference sequence). The CDR3 bases are TGTGCCAGCAGGAGGGACAGTTATATAGGTCAGCCCCAGCATTTT. Translation: CASRRDSYIGQPQHF.

This clone was counted ten times or more. The V call is TRBV2, the J call TRBJ1-1; D is unresolved. The V end lost 4 bases, the J end lost 0 bases, and 6 bases lay between the germline ends. CDR3 size: 13 residues. Germline assignment: CDR1 SNHLY and CDR2 FYNNEI. The CDR3 protein is CASSAEMNTEAFF. The CDR3 nucleotides read TGTGCCAGCAGTGCCGAGATGAACACTGAAGCTTTCTTT.

This clone was seen only a few times. J is TRBJ2-7 and V is TRBV2; no clear D. CDR1 and CDR2 from the germline V gene are SNHLY and FYNNEI. V lost 6 bases and J lost 2, with 14 bases in between. The CDR3 runs to 14 residues. CDR3 in DNA: TGTGCCAGCAGCGCGTCAGGTTTTACCTACGAGCAGTACTTC. It yields the protein CASSASGFTYEQYF.

There are a few counts of this clone. The V call is TRBV10-3, the J call TRBJ2-5, with 13 bases aligning to TRBD2. The CDR3 length is 14 residues. V dropped 10 bases and J dropped 5; count of bases not matched to a gene: 7. The germline gives CDR1 ENHRY, CDR2 SYGVKD. CDR3 in DNA: TGTGCCACAACTAGCGGGGGGGCCTGGGAGACCCAGTACTTC. As protein: CATTSGGAWETQYF.

The V and J genes are TRBV7-2 and TRBJ1-3; no clear D gene. V was cut by 1 base and J by 1 base, with 8 bases left in between. Looked up from germline, CDR1 is SGHTA and CDR2 is FQGNSA. The CDR3 extends over 15 amino acids. CDR3 residues: CASSLGLHSGNTIYF. The CDR3 nucleotides are TGTGCCAGCAGCTTAGGACTGCATTCTGGAAACACCATATATTTT.

This clone has a handful of counts. The chain couples TRBV7-6 to TRBJ2-1, with TRBD2 identical over 11 bases. CDR3 length equals 16 residues. Germline trimming cut 4 bases from V and 4 bases from J; bases unmatched to any gene: 6. Germline CDR1 is SGHVS and CDR2 is FNYEAQ. The CDR3 DNA is TGTGCCAGCAGCTCAAGACTAGCGGGGTATTACAATGAGCAGTTCTTC. Translated: CASSSRLAGYYNEQFF.

The CDR3 nucleotides are TGTGCCAGCGACCGGGACAGGGCGGGGCAGCCCCAGCATTTT. Its protein product is CASDRDRAGQPQHF. The genes are TRBV6-1 and TRBJ1-5; 9 bases line up with TRBD1. The J segment lost 7 bases and the V segment lost 8 bases, leaving 9 bases of the junction unmatched. The CDR3 has 14 amino acids. Germline values: CDR1 MNHNS, CDR2 SASEGT.

This clone was observed a few times. The J gene is TRBJ2-1, the V gene TRBV4-1, with unresolved D. Germline-derived CDR1 and CDR2 are MGHRA and YSYEKL. The ends were cut back, 1 base at V and 9 bases at J, with 13 bases in the middle. The CDR3 totals 14 residues. Written as DNA, the CDR3 is TGCGCCAGCAGCCAAGTTGATAGACAAAGTGAGCAGTTCTTC. It encodes CASSQVDRQSEQFF.

The genes are TRBV6-6 and TRBJ1-6; the match to TRBD1 covers 7 bases. This CDR3 region has 16 residues. The germline V gene encodes CDR1 MNHNY and CDR2 SVGAGI (reference sequence). V dropped 0 bases and J dropped 10; count of bases not matched to a gene: 9. The CDR3 DNA is TGTGCCAGCAGTTACTCCCAAGACAGGGTCGGGTCACCCCTCCACTTT. The encoded protein is CASSYSQDRVGSPLHF.

This clone showed up just a few times. The genes are TRBV7-9 and TRBJ2-3; D unclear. Germline V lookup: CDR1 SEHNR, CDR2 FQNEAQ (reference sequence). Trimming took 5 bases from V and 2 from J, leaving 14 bases between them. This CDR3 has 15 amino acids. Here the CDR3 DNA reads TGTGCCAGCAGCCCCAAAAAGCCTTACACAGATACGCAGTATTTT. This codes for CASSPKKPYTDTQYF. Full variable domain (outside the CDR3, taken from reference TRBV7-9 and TRBJ2-3): DTGVSQNPRHKITKRGQNVTFRCDPISEHNRLYWYRQTLGQGPEFLTYFQNEAQLEKSRLLSDRFSAERPKGSFSTLEIQRTEQGDSAMYLCASSPKKPYTDTQYFGPGTRLTVL.